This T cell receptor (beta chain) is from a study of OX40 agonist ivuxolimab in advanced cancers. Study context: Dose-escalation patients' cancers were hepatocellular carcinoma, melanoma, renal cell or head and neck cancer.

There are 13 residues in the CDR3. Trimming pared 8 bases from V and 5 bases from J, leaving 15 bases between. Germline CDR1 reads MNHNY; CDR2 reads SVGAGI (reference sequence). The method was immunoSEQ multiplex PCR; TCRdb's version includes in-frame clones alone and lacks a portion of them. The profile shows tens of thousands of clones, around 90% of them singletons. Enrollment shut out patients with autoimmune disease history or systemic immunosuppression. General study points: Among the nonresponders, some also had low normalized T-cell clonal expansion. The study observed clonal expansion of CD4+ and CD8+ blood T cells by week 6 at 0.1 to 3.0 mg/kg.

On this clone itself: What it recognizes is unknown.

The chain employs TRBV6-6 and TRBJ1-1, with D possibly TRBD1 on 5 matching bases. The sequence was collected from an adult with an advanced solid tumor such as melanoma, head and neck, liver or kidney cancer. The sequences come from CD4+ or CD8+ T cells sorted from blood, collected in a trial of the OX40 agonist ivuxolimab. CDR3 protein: CASQLTGQTEAFF. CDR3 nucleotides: TGTGCCAGCCAATTAACGGGGCAAACTGAAGCTTTCTTT.